The 21 T cell receptor beta chains listed next were all sequenced from one sample in a study of human CD8 memory T cell subsets. UMI-labeled 5' RACE was used, and it produced the TCR beta libraries. TCRdb reprocessed the 5' RACE reads and stores each CDR3 protein as one record, lacking DNA. The sample data list roughly 3,700 distinct CDR3 sequences. Sequencing was done on a sample of CD8+ effector memory T cells (TEM) sorted from PBMCs. Indicated subset: effector memory CD8 T cells, CCR7- CD45RO+ CD95+. The receptor source for this set is a human donor in good health.

This clonotype shows up as medium-sized by frequency. V gene TRBV7-6 combines with J gene TRBJ1-4; the D gene TCRdb calls, TRBD1, cannot be checked with no DNA. CDR3 length equals 14 residues. Per germline, CDR1 SGHVS and CDR2 FNYEAQ. The CDR3 protein is CASSRGRGNEKLFF. Together with reference TRBV7-6 and TRBJ1-4, the CDR3 gives the full variable domain: GAGVSQSPRYKVTKRGQDVALRCDPISGHVSLYWYRQALGQGPEFLTYFNYEAQQDKSGLPNDRFSAERPEGSISTLTIQRTEQRDSAMYRCASSRGRGNEKLFFGSGTQLSVL.

This sequence joins TRBV19 and TRBJ2-1; TCRdb outputs TRBD2, but without DNA this stays unchecked. Per germline, CDR1 LNHDA and CDR2 SQIVND (reference sequence). This CDR3 contains 15 residues. The CDR3 loop reads CASSILIAGVGEQFF.

Frequency places this clonotype as medium-sized. J is TRBJ1-5 and V is TRBV7-9; no DNA is available, so the TRBD1 call from TCRdb remains unchecked. Germline lookup yields CDR1 SEHNR and CDR2 FQNEAQ (reference sequence). CDR3 length: 15 amino acids. The chain's CDR3 is CASSFGTGRNQPQHF.

The rearrangement links TRBV20-1 to TRBJ2-7. In germline, CDR1 is DFQATT, CDR2 SNEGSKA (reference sequence). The CDR3 length is 12 residues. The CDR3 is CSARGTGNEQYF.

The chain carries TRBV10-2 and TRBJ2-1. The CDR3 runs 15 residues. Germline V gives CDR1 WSHSY, CDR2 SAAADI. The CDR3 region is CASSESVSSYNEQFF.

This clonotype is labeled medium-sized based on frequency. The V gene is TRBV20-1, the J gene TRBJ2-1; TCRdb reports TRBD2, a call that lacks DNA to check it against. CDR1 and CDR2 (germline): DFQATT, SNEGSKA (reference sequence). This CDR3 is 16 amino acids long. The CDR3 spells CSAPAIAGVNNNEQFF.

This clonotype is called medium-sized based on its frequency. The CDR3 is CATSRDMRVTEAFF. V is TRBV15 and J is TRBJ1-1. This CDR3 is built from 14 residues. Germline V CDR1 and CDR2: LNHNV, YYDKDF (reference sequence).

The rearrangement links TRBV9 to TRBJ2-3. The germline CDR1 and CDR2 sequences are SGDLS and YYNGEE. CDR3 size: 14 residues. CDR3 protein: CASSADPSTDTQYF.

This rearrangement joins TRBV20-1 to TRBJ2-7. Germline-derived CDR1 and CDR2 are DFQATT and SNEGSKA (reference sequence). The CDR3 spans 13 residues. The CDR3 sequence: CSARDHTDYEQYF.

The chain combines TRBV5-6 with TRBJ2-7; TCRdb's D call of TRBD2 is untestable without DNA. Germline CDR1 SGHDT, CDR2 YYEEEE. CDR3 length equals 15 residues. This CDR3 reads CASSPAQGSSDEQYF.

This chain uses TRBV7-8 with TRBJ2-1; TCRdb's D call, TRBD2, is unchecked because there is no DNA. The CDR3 length is 16 residues. The germline CDR1 and CDR2 sequences are SGHVS and FQNEAQ. The chain's CDR3 is CASSLGAATRYNEQFF. Full variable domain (remainder filled in from reference TRBV7-8 and TRBJ2-1): GAGVSQSPRYKVAKRGQDVALRCDPISGHVSLFWYQQALGQGPEFLTYFQNEAQLDKSGLPSDRFFAERPEGSVSTLKIQRTQQEDSAVYLCASSLGAATRYNEQFFGPGTRLTVL.

This clonotype is identified as medium-sized from frequency. The chain carries TRBV10-3 and TRBJ2-5. The CDR3 loop spans 11 amino acids. Germline loops: CDR1 ENHRY, CDR2 SYGVKD. The CDR3: CAISEWETQYF.

This clonotype is called medium-sized based on its frequency. The chain is built from TRBV20-1 and TRBJ2-5; TCRdb selects TRBD2, and the lack of DNA leaves this call unchecked. This CDR3 comprises 14 residues. CDR1 and CDR2 (germline): DFQATT, SNEGSKA (reference sequence). The CDR3 reads CSARGGLDQETQYF.

The gene calls are TRBV5-1 and TRBJ1-1. CDR3 length: 12 amino acids. Germline V gene data show CDR1 as SGHRS and CDR2 as YFSETQ. The CDR3: CASGRGNTEAFF. Full variable domain (remainder filled in from reference TRBV5-1 and TRBJ1-1): KAGVTQTPRYLIKTRGQQVTLSCSPISGHRSVSWYQQTPGQGLQFLFEYFSETQRNKGNFPGRFSGRQFSNSRSEMNVSTLELGDSALYLCASGRGNTEAFFGQGTRLTVV.

The genes are TRBV28 and TRBJ1-1. The CDR3 covers 14 residues. Germline-derived CDR1 and CDR2 are MDHEN and SYDVKM. The CDR3 sequence: CASRPDIPLTEAFF.

This clonotype is called medium-sized based on its frequency. V usage is TRBV20-1 and J usage is TRBJ2-3; TCRdb picks TRBD1, but there is no DNA to check that call. This CDR3 spans 17 amino acids. Germline V gives CDR1 DFQATT, CDR2 SNEGSKA (reference sequence). The CDR3 region is CSARDALAGPPTDTQYF.

According to its frequency, this clonotype is medium-sized. This rearrangement joins TRBV15 to TRBJ2-5; TCRdb lists TRBD1, though no DNA is available to test this call. This CDR3 has 11 residues. The germline gives CDR1 LNHNV, CDR2 YYDKDF (reference sequence). The CDR3 region is CATGHQETQYF.

V usage is TRBV10-3 and J usage is TRBJ2-1; as DNA is missing, the TRBD2 call by TCRdb cannot be tested. The germline V gene encodes CDR1 ENHRY and CDR2 SYGVKD. The CDR3 covers 13 residues. The CDR3 reads CAINQREGDEQFF.

The chain carries TRBV6-4 and TRBJ2-3. Germline loops: CDR1 MRHNA, CDR2 SNTAGT. This CDR3 has 16 residues. CDR3 sequence reads: CASSDKVGGDTDTQYF.

This chain joins TRBV6-1 and TRBJ2-7; no DNA is available, so the TRBD1 call from TCRdb remains unchecked. Germline V gives CDR1 MNHNS, CDR2 SASEGT. The CDR3 runs to 14 residues. The CDR3 loop is CASSPWDRGYEQYF.

By frequency, this clonotype is medium-sized. The chain joins TRBV6-4 to TRBJ2-1; TCRdb proposes TRBD2, but this gene call is untestable without DNA. From germline, CDR1 is MRHNA and CDR2 SNTAGT. The length of the CDR3 is 15 residues. The CDR3 protein is CASSDSTSGNNEQFF.